The clone carrying this TCR beta chain has more than one count but fewer than ten. Antigen: not known. This sample stems from a study of Ad26.COV2.S vaccination and SARS-CoV-2 variants. Overall study: Participant was drawn from the COV1001 Ad26.COV2.S trial arm. Intramuscularly, Ad26.COV2.S was given either once or twice, 56 days apart. Study outcomes and limitations: Following vaccination, spike-specific CD8+ and CD4+ T cell responses reportedly exhibited substantial breadth.

The treatment is: over 15 received Ad26.COV2.S at low or high dose, single or two shots; 5 received placebo; per-sample allocation not given. The study sampled participants on day 63 after the first vaccine or placebo injection. An adult aged 18-55 years in Boston served as the donor. Profiled with immunoSEQ multiplex PCR; TCRdb holds only in-frame clones, not every one. The sample consists of about 350,000 clones, about nine tenths of them appearing once. J gave up 3 bases and V 0 bases, and 3 bases lay outside the gene matches. Germline values: CDR1 SGDLS, CDR2 YYNGEE. The CDR3 covers 15 residues. The source is a person aged 18 to 65 who received the Ad26.COV2.S COVID-19 vaccine or a placebo. V gene TRBV9 combines with J gene TRBJ2-1; 7 bases agree with TRBD2. This sample comprised peripheral blood, obtained in a trial of Ad26.COV2.S vaccine versus placebo. The CDR3 nucleotides are TGTGCCAGCAGCGTAGTGGGAGGGAACTACAATGAGCAGTTCTTC. Amino acids: CASSVVGGNYNEQFF.